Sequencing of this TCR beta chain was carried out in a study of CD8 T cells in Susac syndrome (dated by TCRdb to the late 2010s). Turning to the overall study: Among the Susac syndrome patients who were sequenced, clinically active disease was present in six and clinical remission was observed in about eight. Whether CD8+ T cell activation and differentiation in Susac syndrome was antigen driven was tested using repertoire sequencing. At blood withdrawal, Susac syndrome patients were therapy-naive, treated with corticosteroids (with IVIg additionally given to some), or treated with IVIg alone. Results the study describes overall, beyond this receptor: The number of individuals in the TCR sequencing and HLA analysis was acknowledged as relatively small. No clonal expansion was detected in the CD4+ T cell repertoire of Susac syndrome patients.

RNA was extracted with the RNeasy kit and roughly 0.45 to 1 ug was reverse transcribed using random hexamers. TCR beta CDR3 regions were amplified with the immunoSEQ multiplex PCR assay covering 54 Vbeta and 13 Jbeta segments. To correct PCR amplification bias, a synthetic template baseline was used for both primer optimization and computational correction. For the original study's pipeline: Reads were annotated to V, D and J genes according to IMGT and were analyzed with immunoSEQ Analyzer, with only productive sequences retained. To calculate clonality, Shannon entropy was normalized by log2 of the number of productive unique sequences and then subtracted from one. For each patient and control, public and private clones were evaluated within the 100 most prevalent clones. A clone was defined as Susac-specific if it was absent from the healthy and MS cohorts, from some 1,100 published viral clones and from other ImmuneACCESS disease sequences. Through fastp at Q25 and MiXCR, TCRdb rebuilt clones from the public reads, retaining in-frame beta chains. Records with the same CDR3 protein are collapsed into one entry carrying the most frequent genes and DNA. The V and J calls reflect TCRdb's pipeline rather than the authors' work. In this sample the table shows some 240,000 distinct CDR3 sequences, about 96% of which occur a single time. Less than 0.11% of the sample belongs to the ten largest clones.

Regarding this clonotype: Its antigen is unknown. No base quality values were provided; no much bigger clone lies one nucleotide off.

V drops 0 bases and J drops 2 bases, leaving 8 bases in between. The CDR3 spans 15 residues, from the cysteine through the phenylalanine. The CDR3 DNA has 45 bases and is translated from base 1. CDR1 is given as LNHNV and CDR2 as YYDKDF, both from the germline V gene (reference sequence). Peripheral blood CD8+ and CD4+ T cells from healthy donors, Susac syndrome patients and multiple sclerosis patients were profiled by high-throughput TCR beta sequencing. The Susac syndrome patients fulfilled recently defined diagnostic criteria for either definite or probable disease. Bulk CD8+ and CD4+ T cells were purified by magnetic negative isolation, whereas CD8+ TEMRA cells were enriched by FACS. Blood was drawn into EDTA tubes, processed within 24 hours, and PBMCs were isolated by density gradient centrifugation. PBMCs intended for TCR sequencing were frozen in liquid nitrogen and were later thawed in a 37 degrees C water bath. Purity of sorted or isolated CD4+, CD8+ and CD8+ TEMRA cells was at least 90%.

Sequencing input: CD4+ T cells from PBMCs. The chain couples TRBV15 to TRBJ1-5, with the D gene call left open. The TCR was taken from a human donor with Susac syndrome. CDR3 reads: CATSREINRNQPQHF. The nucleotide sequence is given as TGTGCCACCAGCAGAGAAATAAATCGCAATCAGCCCCAGCATTTT.